The source of this T cell receptor beta chain is a study of control samples from healthy donors and cancer patients. The CDR3 is 14 residues long. Trimming took off 1 base at V and 7 bases at J, with 13 bases between the two ends. In germline, CDR1 is LGHNA, CDR2 YSLEER. This table comes from immunoSEQ multiplex PCR, and its TCRdb copy is limited to in-frame clones, with some not included. The sample lists about 30,000 clones; 79% were seen once. This chain uses TRBV4-3 with TRBJ1-2; D not resolved. The clonotype comes from a man between 60 and 75 years old with head and neck cancer. The sequenced material came from PBMCs. The CDR3 protein is CASSQASRPSGYTF. CDR3 DNA: TGCGCCAGCAGCCAAGCATCCAGGCCTAGTGGCTACACCTTC.